The entry below describes one T cell receptor beta chain. This record comes from a study of blood T cells in healthy people across ages. Sample-barcoded 5' priming and a J-beta primer mix drove a second PCR of about 7 to 12 cycles. Each CDR3 protein is one row after TCRdb ran MiXCR on the 5' RACE reads. Among around 850,000 distinct CDR3 sequences, approximately 35% were seen once, and the ten largest hold about an eighth. The germline V gene encodes CDR1 SGDLS and CDR2 YYNGEE. Trimming shortened V by 1 base and J by 0 bases, and 23 bases separated the two germline ends. The CDR3 length is 20 residues. Every donor provided around 9.5 milliliters of peripheral blood.

This receptor was obtained from a man younger than 35 in good health. The sequenced sample was blood. This sequence joins TRBV9 and TRBJ1-5; D is possibly TRBD1 (5 bases). The CDR3 coding sequence is TGTGCCAGCAGCGTATCTTATCGGGACGGAAACCGACATAGCAATCAGCCCCAGCATTTT. This sequence encodes CASSVSYRDGNRHSNQPQHF. Full variable domain (outside the CDR3, taken from reference TRBV9 and TRBJ1-5): DSGVTQTPKHLITATGQRVTLRCSPRSGDLSVYWYQQSLDQGLQFLIQYYNGEERAKGNILERFSAQQFPDLHSELNLSSLELGDSALYFCASSVSYRDGNRHSNQPQHFGDGTRLSIL.